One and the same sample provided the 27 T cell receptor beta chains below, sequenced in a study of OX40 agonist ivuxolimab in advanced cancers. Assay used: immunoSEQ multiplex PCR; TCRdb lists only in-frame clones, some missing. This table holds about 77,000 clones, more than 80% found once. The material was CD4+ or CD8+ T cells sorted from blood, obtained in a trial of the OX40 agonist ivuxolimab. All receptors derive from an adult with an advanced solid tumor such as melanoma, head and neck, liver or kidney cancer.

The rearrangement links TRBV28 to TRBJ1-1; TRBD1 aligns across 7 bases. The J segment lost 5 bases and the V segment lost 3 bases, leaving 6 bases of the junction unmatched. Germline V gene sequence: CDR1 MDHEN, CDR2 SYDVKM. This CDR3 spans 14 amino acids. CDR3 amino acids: CASSLRGRRTEAFF. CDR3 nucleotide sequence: TGTGCCAGCAGTTTGAGGGGGCGAAGGACTGAAGCTTTCTTT.

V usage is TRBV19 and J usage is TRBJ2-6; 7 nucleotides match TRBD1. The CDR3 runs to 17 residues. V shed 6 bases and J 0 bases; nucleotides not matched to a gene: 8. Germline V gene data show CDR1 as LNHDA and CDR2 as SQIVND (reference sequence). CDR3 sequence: CASSLQGPSSGANVLTF. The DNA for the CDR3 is TGTGCCAGTAGCTTACAGGGGCCTAGCTCTGGGGCCAACGTCCTGACTTTC.

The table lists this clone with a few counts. DNA of the CDR3: TGTGCCAGTAGTATAGATCGGACAGGGAGTATTAGTTCACCCCTCCACTTT. It specifies CASSIDRTGSISSPLHF. V usage is TRBV19 and J usage is TRBJ1-6; TRBD1 matches 8 bases. Germline CDR1 and CDR2: LNHDA and SQIVND (reference sequence). J lost 9 bases, V lost 0 bases, and 10 bases had no gene match. This CDR3 region has 17 residues.

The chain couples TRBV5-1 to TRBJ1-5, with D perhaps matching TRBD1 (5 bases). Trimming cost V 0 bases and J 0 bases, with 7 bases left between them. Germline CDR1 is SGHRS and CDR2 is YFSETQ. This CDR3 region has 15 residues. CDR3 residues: CASSLEGVSNQPQHF. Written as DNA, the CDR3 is TGCGCCAGCAGCTTGGAAGGGGTTAGCAATCAGCCCCAGCATTTT.

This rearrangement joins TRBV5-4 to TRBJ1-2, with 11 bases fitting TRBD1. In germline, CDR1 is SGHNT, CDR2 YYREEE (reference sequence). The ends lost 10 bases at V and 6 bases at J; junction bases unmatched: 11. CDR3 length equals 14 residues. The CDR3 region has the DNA TGTGCCGGTGGGACAGGGGGGATTTCAGATGGCTACACCTTC. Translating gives CAGGTGGISDGYTF.

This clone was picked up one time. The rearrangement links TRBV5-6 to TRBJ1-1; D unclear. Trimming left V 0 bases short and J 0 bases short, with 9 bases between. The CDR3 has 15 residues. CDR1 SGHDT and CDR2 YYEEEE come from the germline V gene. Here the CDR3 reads CASSLVKAVNTEAFF. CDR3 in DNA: TGTGCCAGCAGCTTGGTGAAGGCAGTGAACACTGAAGCTTTCTTT.

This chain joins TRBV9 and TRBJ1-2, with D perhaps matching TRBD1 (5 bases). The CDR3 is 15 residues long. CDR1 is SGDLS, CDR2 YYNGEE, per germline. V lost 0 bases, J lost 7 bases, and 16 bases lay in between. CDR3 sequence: CASSVAGAGPRGYTF. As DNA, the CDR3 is TGTGCCAGCAGCGTAGCTGGGGCAGGACCCCGTGGCTACACCTTC.

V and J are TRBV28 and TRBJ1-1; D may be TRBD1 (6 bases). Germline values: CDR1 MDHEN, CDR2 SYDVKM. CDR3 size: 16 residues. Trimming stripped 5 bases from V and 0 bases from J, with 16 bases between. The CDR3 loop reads CASSPIPDRLNTEAFF. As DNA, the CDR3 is TGTGCCAGCAGTCCGATCCCCGACAGGCTGAACACTGAAGCTTTCTTT.

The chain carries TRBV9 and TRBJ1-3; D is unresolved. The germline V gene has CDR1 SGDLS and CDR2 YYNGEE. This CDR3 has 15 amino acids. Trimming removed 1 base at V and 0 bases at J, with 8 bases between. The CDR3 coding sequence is TGTGCCAGCAGCGTATGGGGAGACTCTGGAAACACCATATATTTT. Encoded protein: CASSVWGDSGNTIYF.

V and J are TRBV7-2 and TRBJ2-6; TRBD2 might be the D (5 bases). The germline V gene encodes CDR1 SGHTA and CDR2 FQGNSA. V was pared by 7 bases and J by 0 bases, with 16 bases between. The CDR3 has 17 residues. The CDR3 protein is CASTSVGSYSGANVLTF. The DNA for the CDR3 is TGTGCCAGCACCTCTGTGGGGAGTTACTCTGGGGCCAACGTCCTGACTTTC.

The CDR3 sequence: CASSFSGGAYEQYF. The CDR3 DNA follows: TGTGCCAGCAGCTTTAGCGGGGGGGCTTACGAGCAGTACTTC. This chain uses TRBV7-2 with TRBJ2-7; 11 bases align to TRBD2. From germline, CDR1 is SGHTA and CDR2 FQGNSA. Trimming removed 3 bases from V and 4 bases from J; junction bases left unmatched: 2. This CDR3 region has 14 residues.

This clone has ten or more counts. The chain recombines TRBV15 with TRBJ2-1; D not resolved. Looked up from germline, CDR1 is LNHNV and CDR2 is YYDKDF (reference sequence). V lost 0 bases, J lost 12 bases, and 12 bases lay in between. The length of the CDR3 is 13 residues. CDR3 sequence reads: CATSRDRGNLQFF. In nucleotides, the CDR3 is TGTGCCACCAGCAGAGATCGTGGTAATTTGCAGTTCTTC.

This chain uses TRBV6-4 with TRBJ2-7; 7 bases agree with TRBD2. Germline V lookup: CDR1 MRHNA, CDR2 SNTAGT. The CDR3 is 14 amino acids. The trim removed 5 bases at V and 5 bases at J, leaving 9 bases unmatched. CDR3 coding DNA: TGTGCCAGCAGTTCCCAGGCGGGAGCTAACGAGCAGTACTTC. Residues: CASSSQAGANEQYF.

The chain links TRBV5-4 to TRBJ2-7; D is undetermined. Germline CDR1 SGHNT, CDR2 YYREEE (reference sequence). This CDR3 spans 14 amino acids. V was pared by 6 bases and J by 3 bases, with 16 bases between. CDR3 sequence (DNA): TGTGCCAGCAACCTGGACGGGCTTAACTACGAGCAGTACTTC. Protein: CASNLDGLNYEQYF. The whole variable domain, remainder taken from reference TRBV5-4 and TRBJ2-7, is ETGVTQSPTHLIKTRGQQVTLRCSSQSGHNTVSWYQQALGQGPQFIFQYYREEENGRGNFPPRFSGLQFPNYSSELNVNALELDDSALYLCASNLDGLNYEQYFGPGTRLTVT.

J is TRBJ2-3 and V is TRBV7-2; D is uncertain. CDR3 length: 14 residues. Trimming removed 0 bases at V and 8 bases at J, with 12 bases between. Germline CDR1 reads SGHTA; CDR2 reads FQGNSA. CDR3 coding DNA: TGTGCCAGCAGCTTAGCGGCCGCCCCGGGTACGCAGTATTTT. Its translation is CASSLAAAPGTQYF.

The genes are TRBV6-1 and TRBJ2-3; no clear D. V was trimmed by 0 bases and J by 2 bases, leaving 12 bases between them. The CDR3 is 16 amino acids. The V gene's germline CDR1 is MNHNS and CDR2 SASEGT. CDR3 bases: TGTGCCAGCAGTGAAGCCGGGCAGAAGATCACAGATACGCAGTATTTT. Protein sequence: CASSEAGQKITDTQYF.

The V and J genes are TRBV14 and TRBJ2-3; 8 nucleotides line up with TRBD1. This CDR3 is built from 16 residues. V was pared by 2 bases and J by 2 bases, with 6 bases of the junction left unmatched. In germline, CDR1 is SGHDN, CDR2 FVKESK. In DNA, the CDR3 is TGTGCCAGCAGCCAATTAACAGGGGGTGCCACAGATACGCAGTATTTT. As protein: CASSQLTGGATDTQYF. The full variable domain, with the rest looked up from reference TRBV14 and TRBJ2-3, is EAGVTQFPSHSVIEKGQTVTLRCDPISGHDNLYWYRRVMGKEIKFLLHFVKESKQDESGMPNNRFLAERTGGTYSTLKVQPAELEDSGVYFCASSQLTGGATDTQYFGPGTRLTVL.

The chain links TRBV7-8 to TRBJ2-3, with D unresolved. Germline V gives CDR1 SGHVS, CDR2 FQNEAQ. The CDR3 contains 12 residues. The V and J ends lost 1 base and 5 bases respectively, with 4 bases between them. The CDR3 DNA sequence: TGTGCCAGCAGCTTAGATAGAGATACGCAGTATTTT. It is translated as CASSLDRDTQYF.

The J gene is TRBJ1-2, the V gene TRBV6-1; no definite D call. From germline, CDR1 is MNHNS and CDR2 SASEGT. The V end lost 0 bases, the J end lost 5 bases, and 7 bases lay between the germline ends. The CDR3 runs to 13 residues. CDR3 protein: CASSEAGVYGYTF. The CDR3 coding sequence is TGTGCCAGCAGTGAAGCTGGCGTTTATGGCTACACCTTC.

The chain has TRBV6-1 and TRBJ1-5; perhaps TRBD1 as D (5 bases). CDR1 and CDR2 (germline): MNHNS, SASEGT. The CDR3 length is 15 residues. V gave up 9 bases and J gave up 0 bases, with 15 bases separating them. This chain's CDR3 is CASIQSGTSNQPQHF. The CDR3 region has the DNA TGTGCCAGTATTCAGTCGGGGACTAGCAATCAGCCCCAGCATTTT.

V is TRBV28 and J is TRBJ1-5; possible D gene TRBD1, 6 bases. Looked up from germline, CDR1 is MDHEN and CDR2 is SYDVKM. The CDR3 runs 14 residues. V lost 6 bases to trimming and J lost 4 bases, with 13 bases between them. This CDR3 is CASSPGAINQPQHF. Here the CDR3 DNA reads TGTGCCAGCAGCCCAGGGGCCATAAATCAGCCCCAGCATTTT. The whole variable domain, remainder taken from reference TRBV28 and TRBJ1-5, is DVKVTQSSRYLVKRTGEKVFLECVQDMDHENMFWYRQDPGLGLRLIYFSYDVKMKEKGDIPEGYSVSREKKERFSLILESASTNQTSMYLCASSPGAINQPQHFGDGTRLSIL.

DNA of the CDR3: TGCGCCAGCAGCTCCGGGACTAGCGTAGAGACCCAGTACTTC. This codes for CASSSGTSVETQYF. V is TRBV5-1 and J is TRBJ2-5, with 10 bases lining up with TRBD2. J was trimmed by 4 bases and V by 3 bases; bases with no gene match: 3. From germline, CDR1 is SGHRS and CDR2 YFSETQ. The length of the CDR3 is 14 residues.

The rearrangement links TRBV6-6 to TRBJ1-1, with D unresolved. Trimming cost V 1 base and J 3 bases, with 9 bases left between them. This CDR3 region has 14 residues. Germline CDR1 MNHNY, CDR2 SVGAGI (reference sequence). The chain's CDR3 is CASSYLGSYTEAFF. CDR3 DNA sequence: TGTGCCAGCAGTTACTTGGGCAGTTACACTGAAGCTTTCTTT.

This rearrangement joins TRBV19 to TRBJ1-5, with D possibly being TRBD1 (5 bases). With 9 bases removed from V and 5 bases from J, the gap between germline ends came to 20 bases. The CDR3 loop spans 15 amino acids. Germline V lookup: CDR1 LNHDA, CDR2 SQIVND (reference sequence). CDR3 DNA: TGTGCCAGCACTTCCATGCCCATCAGGGATCAGCCCCAGCATTTT. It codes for CASTSMPIRDQPQHF.

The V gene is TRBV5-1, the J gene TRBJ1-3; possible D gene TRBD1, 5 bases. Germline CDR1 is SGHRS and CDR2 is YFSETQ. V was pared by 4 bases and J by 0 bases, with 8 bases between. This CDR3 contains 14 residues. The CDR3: CASSPRDSGNTIYF. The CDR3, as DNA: TGCGCCAGCAGCCCCAGGGACTCTGGAAACACCATATATTTT.

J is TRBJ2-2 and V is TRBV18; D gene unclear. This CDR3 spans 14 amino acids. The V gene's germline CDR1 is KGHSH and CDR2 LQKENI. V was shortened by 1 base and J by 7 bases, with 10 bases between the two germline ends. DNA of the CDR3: TGTGCCAGCTCACCACGGGATATGGACGGGGAGCTGTTTTTT. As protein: CASSPRDMDGELFF.

In DNA form, the CDR3 reads TGTGCCAGTAGTCTTGCGAATGGGAACATTCAGTACTTC. This codes for CASSLANGNIQYF. The rearrangement uses TRBV19 and TRBJ2-4; no firm D call. The germline V and J ends were trimmed by 5 bases and 7 bases, with 12 bases remaining between them. Germline CDR1 LNHDA, CDR2 SQIVND (reference sequence). This CDR3 region has 13 residues.